Shown below are 9 T cell receptor beta chains from a single sample sequenced in a study of T-cell memory formation after mild COVID-19. TCRdb reanalysed the 5' RACE reads using MiXCR and keeps one entry per CDR3 protein. The sample has more than 250,000 distinct CDR3 sequences; about 17% are singletons. The sequenced sample was PBMCs or a T cell subset sorted from them (not recorded which). These receptors were taken from a man between 18 and 29 years old who had mild COVID-19 (a few samples of this study predate the infection). Cell type and time point are not known.

This clonotype was seen a handful of times. The V gene is TRBV6-5, the J gene TRBJ2-5; D call uncertain. V was pared by 6 bases and J by 3 bases, with 11 bases between. The germline V gene has CDR1 MNHEY and CDR2 SVGAGI. CDR3 length equals 13 residues. The CDR3 DNA sequence: TGTGCCAGCAGCCCTTACCCTAAAGAGACCCAGTACTTC. It translates to CASSPYPKETQYF.

The rearrangement links TRBV12-3 or TRBV12-4 to TRBJ2-7; 8 nucleotides align to TRBD1. The CDR3 is 15 amino acids. The junction had 9 bases not matched to a gene; V was cut back by 6 bases and J by 2 bases. DNA of the CDR3: TGTGCCAGCAGCCCGGGACAGGCACCTGCCTACGAGCAGTACTTC. Residues: CASSPGQAPAYEQYF.

This clonotype was counted a few times. This sequence joins TRBV6-5 and TRBJ2-2; the D call may be TRBD1 or TRBD2 (5 bases each). Trimming removed 0 bases from V and 1 base from J, with 12 bases in between. CDR3 size: 17 residues. The V gene's germline CDR1 is MNHEY and CDR2 SVGAGI. DNA for the CDR3: TGTGCCAGCAGTTACTCGGGATTGGGGGTGAACACCGGGGAGCTGTTTTTT. It translates to CASSYSGLGVNTGELFF.

This clonotype occurred a few times. The chain uses TRBV29-1 and TRBJ2-5; 8 nucleotides agree with TRBD1. CDR1 and CDR2 (germline): SQVTM, ANQGSEA. J lost 2 bases, V lost 6 bases, and 5 bases had no gene match. This CDR3 is built from 13 residues. The CDR3 region has the DNA TGCAGCGTAAGGACAGGGCTTCAAGAGACCCAGTACTTC. It codes for CSVRTGLQETQYF.

This clonotype was seen a handful of times. The genes are TRBV6-2 or TRBV6-3 and TRBJ1-1; D gene ambiguous. The germline CDR1 and CDR2 sequences are MNHEY and SVGEGT. The CDR3 spans 15 residues. V lost 3 bases and J 1 base, leaving 12 bases between the germline ends. CDR3 DNA sequence: TGTGCCAGCAGTTATAGTTACCTGACGAACACTGAAGCTTTCTTT. Its protein is CASSYSYLTNTEAFF.

This clonotype was recorded once. The chain carries TRBV7-8 and TRBJ1-1, with TRBD1 matching over 10 bases. The CDR3 consists of 14 residues. The germline gives CDR1 SGHVS, CDR2 FQNEAQ. After removal of 4 bases from V and 6 bases from J, the junction contained 5 bases not matched to a gene. The CDR3 reads CASSSRDRGAEAFF. CDR3 nucleotide sequence: TGTGCCAGCAGCTCCCGGGACAGGGGCGCTGAAGCTTTCTTT.

The rearrangement uses TRBV7-2 and TRBJ1-1; no reliable D call. The CDR3 has 11 amino acids. Germline assignment: CDR1 SGHTA and CDR2 FQGNSA. Trimming took 2 bases from V and 10 from J, leaving 8 bases between them. This CDR3 is CASSLSYGAFF. The DNA for the CDR3 is TGTGCCAGCAGCTTATCTTACGGAGCTTTCTTT.

The CDR3 nucleotides are TGTGCCAGCAGTTACGGGTTCGGCGGATACACAGATACGCAGTATTTT. As protein: CASSYGFGGYTDTQYF. V usage is TRBV6-1 and J usage is TRBJ2-3, with D uncertain. V lost 5 bases to trimming and J lost 2 bases, with 17 bases between them. CDR3 length equals 16 residues. The V gene's germline CDR1 is MNHNS and CDR2 SASEGT.

This clonotype was observed many times. The chain employs TRBV4-2 and TRBJ2-3; possibly TRBD1 or TRBD2 for D (6 bases each). This CDR3 has 15 amino acids. The V end lost 0 bases, the J end lost 3 bases, and 10 bases lay between the germline ends. Germline V lookup: CDR1 LGHNA, CDR2 YNFKEQ. CDR3 DNA: TGTGCCAGCAGCCAAGATTGGGGGGCGACAGATACGCAGTATTTT. This codes for CASSQDWGATDTQYF.